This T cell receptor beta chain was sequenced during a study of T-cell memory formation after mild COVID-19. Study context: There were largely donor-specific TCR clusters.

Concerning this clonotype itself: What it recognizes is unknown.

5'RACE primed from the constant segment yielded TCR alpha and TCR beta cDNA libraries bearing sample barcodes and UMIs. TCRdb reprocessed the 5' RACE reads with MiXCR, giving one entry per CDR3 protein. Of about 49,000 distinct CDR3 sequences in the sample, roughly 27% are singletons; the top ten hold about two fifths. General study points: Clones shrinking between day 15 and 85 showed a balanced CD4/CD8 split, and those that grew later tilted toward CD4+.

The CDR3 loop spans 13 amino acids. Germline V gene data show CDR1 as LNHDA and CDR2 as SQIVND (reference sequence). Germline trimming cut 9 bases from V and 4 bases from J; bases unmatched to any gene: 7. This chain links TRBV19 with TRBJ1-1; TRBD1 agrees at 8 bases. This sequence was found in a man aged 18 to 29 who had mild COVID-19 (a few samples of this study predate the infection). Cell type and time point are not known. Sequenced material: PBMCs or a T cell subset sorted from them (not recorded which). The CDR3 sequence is CASMGDRFTEAFF. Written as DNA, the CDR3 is TGTGCCAGCATGGGGGACAGGTTCACTGAAGCTTTCTTT.